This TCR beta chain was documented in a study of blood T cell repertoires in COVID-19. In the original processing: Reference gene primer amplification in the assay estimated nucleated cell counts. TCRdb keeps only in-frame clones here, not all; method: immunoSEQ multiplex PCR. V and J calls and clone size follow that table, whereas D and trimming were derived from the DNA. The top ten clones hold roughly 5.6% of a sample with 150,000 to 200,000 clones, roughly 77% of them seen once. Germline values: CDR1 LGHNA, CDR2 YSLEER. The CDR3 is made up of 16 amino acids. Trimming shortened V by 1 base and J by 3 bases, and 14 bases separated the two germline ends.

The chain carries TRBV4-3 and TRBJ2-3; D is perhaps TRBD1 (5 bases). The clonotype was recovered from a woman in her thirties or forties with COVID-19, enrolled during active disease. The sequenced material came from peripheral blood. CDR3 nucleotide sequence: TGCGCCAGCAGCCAAGTTGGGGTTAAGGGGACAGATACGCAGTATTTT. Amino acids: CASSQVGVKGTDTQYF.